This T cell receptor (beta chain) was captured by sequencing in a study of cytomegalovirus exposure and HLA in healthy donors. Study-wide results and caveats: The authors listed 164 TCR beta chains as cytomegalovirus-associated. Through in vitro validation, a few CMV-associated chains were shown to be specific for CMV antigens.

Measured with immunoSEQ multiplex PCR; TCRdb has only the in-frame clones, and not every one. The profile covers approximately 54,000 clones, with approximately 89% appearing a single time and roughly 8.4% taken by the ten largest. This CDR3 has 12 residues. Germline values: CDR1 SGHVS, CDR2 FNYEAQ. It was the roughly 130-subject validation cohort, separate from the roughly 700-subject first cohort, to which the donors belonged. This clone was seen more than once but under ten times. Its specificity is not known. The junction departs from germline at one end; a sequencing error may be responsible. Sequences were obtained from PBMCs. This TCR derives from a woman younger than 30 in good health and CMV-seropositive. The V and J genes are TRBV7-6 and TRBJ1-2; 7 positions agree with TRBD1. The CDR3 protein is CASSPNLDRFDF. The CDR3 region has the DNA TGTGCCAGCAGCCCGAACCTGGACAGGTTCGACTTC.